This TCR beta chain was recovered during a study of blood T cell repertoires in COVID-19. This table comes from immunoSEQ multiplex PCR, and its TCRdb copy is limited to in-frame clones, with some not included. This sample carries about 58,000 clones, roughly 90% of them seen once, and the ten largest clones take 14%. The ends lost 1 base at V and 1 base at J; junction bases unmatched: 5. This CDR3 region has 16 residues. Germline V gene lookup returns CDR1 MNHEY and CDR2 SVGAGI. The sequence came from an older woman with active COVID-19. The specimen was peripheral blood. This chain links TRBV6-5 with TRBJ2-7, with 9 bases lining up with TRBD2. CDR3 sequence: CASSYFGLAGSYEQYF. CDR3 sequence (DNA): TGTGCCAGCAGTTACTTCGGGCTAGCGGGGTCCTACGAGCAGTACTTC.